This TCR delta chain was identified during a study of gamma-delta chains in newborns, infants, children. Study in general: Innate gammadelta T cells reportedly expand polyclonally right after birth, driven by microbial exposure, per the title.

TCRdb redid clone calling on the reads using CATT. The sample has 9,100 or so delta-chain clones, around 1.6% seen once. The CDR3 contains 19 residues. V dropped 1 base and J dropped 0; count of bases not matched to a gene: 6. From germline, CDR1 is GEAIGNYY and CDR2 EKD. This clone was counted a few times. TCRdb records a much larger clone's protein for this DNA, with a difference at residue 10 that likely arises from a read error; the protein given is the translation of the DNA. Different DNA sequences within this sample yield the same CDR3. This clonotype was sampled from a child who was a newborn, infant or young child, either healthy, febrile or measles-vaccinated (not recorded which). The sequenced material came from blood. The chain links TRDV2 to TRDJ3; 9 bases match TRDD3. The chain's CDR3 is CACDTWGYDGSWDTRQMFF. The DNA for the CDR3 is TGTGCCTGTGACACGTGGGGATACGACGGCTCCTGGGACACCCGACAGATGTTTTTC.